A single sample gave rise to the 4 T cell receptor beta chains below, sequenced in a study of beta chain features in type 1 diabetes. General study points: All four CD4+ subsets from Type 1 diabetes patients carried moderately but significantly shorter TCRB CDR3s.

These receptors have no identified antigens. Isolated RNA was reverse transcribed in full, so expressed TCRB transcripts were sequenced. Assay: immunoSEQ multiplex PCR; the TCRdb copy retains only in-frame clones and omits some. The table lists 240,000 or so clones, approximately 15% of them singletons. The specimen was naive CD4+ T cells from blood. These receptors came from a man in his thirties or forties with type 1 diabetes.

The V call is TRBV7-9, the J call TRBJ2-7, with a tentative D call TRBD2 (5 bases). Germline loops: CDR1 SEHNR, CDR2 FQNEAQ (reference sequence). Trimming shortened V by 10 bases and J by 3 bases, and 19 bases separated the two germline ends. The CDR3 loop spans 14 amino acids. The CDR3 reads CATAAGPNIYEQYF. The DNA for the CDR3 is TGTGCCACCGCGGCGGGTCCCAATATCTACGAGCAGTACTTC.

This clone was seen a handful of times. The V gene is TRBV10-3, the J gene TRBJ2-7, with 7 bases fitting TRBD1. CDR3 length: 13 residues. CDR1 and CDR2 from the germline V gene are ENHRY and SYGVKD. Trimming took 10 bases from V and 5 from J; bases not matched to a gene: 11. The DNA of the CDR3 is TGTGCCACTGACAGGGCCCCTACCGACGAGCAGTACTTC. Its protein is CATDRAPTDEQYF.

This clone was seen more than once but under ten times. The gene calls are TRBV7-9 and TRBJ2-4; TRBD1 is a possible D gene (6 bases). V lost 5 bases and J 3 bases, leaving 17 bases between the germline ends. Germline V CDR1 and CDR2: SEHNR, FQNEAQ (reference sequence). This CDR3 comprises 16 residues. The CDR3 is CASSPSRDTDKNIQYF. The CDR3 nucleotides are TGTGCCAGCAGCCCCTCCCGGGACACTGACAAAAACATTCAGTACTTC.

The rearrangement joins TRBV7-9 to TRBJ1-2, with 11 bases matching TRBD1. V dropped 5 bases and J dropped 4; count of bases not matched to a gene: 6. CDR1 and CDR2 (germline): SEHNR, FQNEAQ (reference sequence). There are 15 residues in the CDR3. The CDR3 protein is CASSRTGTGGYGYTF. The CDR3 DNA reads as TGTGCCAGCAGCCGGACCGGGACAGGGGGCTATGGCTACACCTTC.